A single sample gave rise to the 32 T cell receptor beta chains below, sequenced in a study of blood T cell repertoires in COVID-19. Generated by immunoSEQ multiplex PCR, the TCRdb table keeps only in-frame clones and is missing some. The sample carries about 300,000 clones, approximately 88% recorded once. Specimen: peripheral blood. The receptors shown here come from a woman aged 25 to 39 with COVID-19, enrolled during active disease.

CDR3 nucleotides: TGTGCCAGCAACTCGGGAGGGTATGGCTACACCTTC. Its protein product is CASNSGGYGYTF. The V and J genes are TRBV12-3 or TRBV12-4 and TRBJ1-2; D is unclear. Trimming stripped 7 bases from V and 5 bases from J, with 11 bases between. This CDR3 spans 12 amino acids.

This chain connects TRBV27 to TRBJ2-1; maybe TRBD1 (6 bases). Per germline, CDR1 MNHEY and CDR2 SMNVEV (reference sequence). The CDR3 has 16 amino acids. V dropped 3 bases and J dropped 2 bases, with 14 bases sitting between them. The CDR3 DNA reads as TGTGCCAGCAGTTTCGAGGGGGTGGAACCCTACAATGAGCAGTTCTTC. Translated: CASSFEGVEPYNEQFF.

V gene TRBV13 combines with J gene TRBJ1-2; no firm D call. Germline CDR1 and CDR2: PRHDT and FYEKMQ (reference sequence). V was trimmed by 0 bases and J by 8 bases, leaving 10 bases between them. This CDR3 region has 13 residues. CDR3 in DNA: TGTGCCAGCAGCTTAGGCCTACGCGAGGGCTACACCTTC. Protein sequence: CASSLGLREGYTF.

The genes are TRBV11-2 and TRBJ2-7, with TRBD1 matching over 10 bases. V was pared by 4 bases and J by 6 bases, with 3 bases of the junction left unmatched. This CDR3 comprises 13 residues. CDR1 SGHAT and CDR2 FQNNGV come from the germline V gene. Here the CDR3 reads CASSSDRGREQYV. The CDR3 region has the DNA TGTGCCAGCAGCTCCGACAGGGGGCGCGAGCAGTACGTC.

This chain links TRBV5-1 with TRBJ2-1; D gene uncertain. The CDR3 is 15 amino acids. Germline CDR1 and CDR2: SGHRS and YFSETQ. V was shortened by 1 base and J by 5 bases, with 13 bases between the two germline ends. The CDR3 spells CASSLSTTRDNEQFF. DNA of the CDR3: TGCGCCAGCAGCTTGTCCACCACTCGGGACAATGAGCAGTTCTTC.

This chain uses TRBV12-3 or TRBV12-4 with TRBJ2-3; 7 bases map to TRBD1. J was trimmed by 4 bases and V by 4 bases; bases with no gene match: 2. The CDR3 extends over 13 amino acids. The CDR3 DNA is TGTGCCAGCAGTTACAGGGGCCCAGATACGCAGTATTTT. Translating gives CASSYRGPDTQYF.

The chain joins TRBV28 to TRBJ1-4; the match to TRBD1 covers 7 bases. CDR3 length: 17 amino acids. The germline gives CDR1 MDHEN, CDR2 SYDVKM. The V segment lost 5 bases and the J segment 7 bases; nucleotides outside the gene matches: 16. CDR3 bases: TGTGCCAGCAGTCTCCGGGACAGAGCGCTGTGGAGTGAAAAACTGTTTTTT. This gives the protein CASSLRDRALWSEKLFF.

This sequence joins TRBV7-8 and TRBJ2-7; 7 nucleotides agree with TRBD2. The germline V gene has CDR1 SGHVS and CDR2 FQNEAQ. The V gene end was trimmed by 5 bases and the J gene end by 4 bases; junction bases not matched to a gene: 8. The length of the CDR3 is 14 residues. The CDR3 DNA is TGTGCCAGCAGCCATCCAGCGGGGCGATACGAGCAGTACTTC. Translating it yields CASSHPAGRYEQYF.

This clone was recorded once. This sequence joins TRBV5-1 and TRBJ1-5; 7 positions match TRBD1. The CDR3 consists of 14 residues. The V gene end was trimmed by 0 bases and the J gene end by 7 bases; junction bases not matched to a gene: 4. CDR1 is SGHRS, CDR2 YFSETQ, per germline. Written as DNA, the CDR3 is TGCGCCAGCAGCTTGGACAGGGGTGGGCAGCCCCAGCATTTT. This sequence encodes CASSLDRGGQPQHF.

J is TRBJ1-5 and V is TRBV6-2 or TRBV6-3, with 9 bases aligning to TRBD1. Germline CDR1 reads MNHEY; CDR2 reads SVGEGT. V lost 6 bases to trimming and J lost 7 bases; unmatched junction nucleotides: 4. The CDR3 consists of 13 residues. In DNA form, the CDR3 reads TGTGCCAGCAGCGGACAGGGGCGCCAGCCCCAGCATTTT. Protein product: CASSGQGRQPQHF.

The chain is built from TRBV7-9 and TRBJ1-2, with D tentatively TRBD1 (6 bases). CDR1 is SEHNR, CDR2 FQNEAQ, per germline (reference sequence). The germline V and J ends were trimmed by 5 bases and 6 bases, with 13 bases remaining between them. The CDR3 runs to 13 residues. The CDR3 bases are TGTGCCAGCAGCGCGCGGGGGGCCGATGGCTACACCTTC. Its translation: CASSARGADGYTF.

This clone has more than one count but fewer than ten. The rearrangement links TRBV27 to TRBJ1-6; D is undetermined. The ends were cut back, 4 bases at V and 5 bases at J, with 9 bases in the middle. The germline V gene encodes CDR1 MNHEY and CDR2 SMNVEV (reference sequence). CDR3 length equals 14 residues. The CDR3 sequence: CASSSWQNNSPLHF. The CDR3, as DNA: TGTGCCAGCAGTTCGTGGCAGAATAATTCACCCCTCCACTTT.

The chain links TRBV6-2 or TRBV6-3 to TRBJ1-5; D might be TRBD1 (6 bases). The ends were cut back, 4 bases at V and 7 bases at J, with 14 bases in the middle. Germline CDR1 reads MNHEY; CDR2 reads SVGEGT. The CDR3 length is 14 residues. The CDR3 protein is CASSSKAGVQPQHF. The CDR3 coding sequence is TGTGCCAGCAGTTCAAAGGCAGGGGTACAGCCCCAGCATTTT.

This chain links TRBV6-5 with TRBJ1-4, with D tentatively TRBD1 (6 bases). The CDR3 runs to 15 residues. CDR1 is MNHEY, CDR2 SVGAGI, per germline. V was trimmed by 6 bases and J by 2 bases, leaving 13 bases between them. CDR3 sequence: CASSKGTTTNEKLFF. The DNA of the CDR3 is TGTGCCAGCAGCAAAGGGACAACGACTAATGAAAAACTGTTTTTT.

The J gene is TRBJ1-2, the V gene TRBV6-2 or TRBV6-3; no clear D gene. Germline lookup yields CDR1 MNHEY and CDR2 SVGEGT. Trimming took 2 bases from V and 3 from J, leaving 7 bases between them. The CDR3 length is 13 residues. In nucleotides, the CDR3 is TGTGCCAGCAGTTACACAGACCACTATGGCTACACCTTC. Protein product: CASSYTDHYGYTF.

This chain joins TRBV6-1 and TRBJ1-5; TRBD1 agrees at 8 bases. Trimming took 3 bases from V and 7 from J; bases not matched to a gene: 5. The CDR3 contains 14 residues. Germline loops: CDR1 MNHNS, CDR2 SASEGT. Here the CDR3 DNA reads TGTGCCAGCAGTGAGGACAGGGCATGGCAGCCCCAGCATTTT. Residues: CASSEDRAWQPQHF.

The chain combines TRBV5-8 with TRBJ2-1; D is possibly TRBD1 (6 bases). The CDR3 covers 13 residues. Trimming cost V 1 base and J 7 bases, with 9 bases left between them. Germline V gene lookup returns CDR1 SGHTS and CDR2 YDEGEE. The CDR3 nucleotides read TGTGCCAGCAGCTTGACAGGGTGGAATGAGCAGTTCTTC. Amino acids: CASSLTGWNEQFF.

This chain joins TRBV2 and TRBJ2-1; 9 bases are shared with TRBD2. There are 16 residues in the CDR3. Germline CDR1 SNHLY, CDR2 FYNNEI. J lost 0 bases, V lost 4 bases, and 4 bases had no gene match. The CDR3 nucleotides are TGTGCCAGCAGTGCTTTAGCGGGGGACTCCTACAATGAGCAGTTCTTC. It is translated as CASSALAGDSYNEQFF.

The rearrangement links TRBV6-5 to TRBJ2-2; the match to TRBD2 covers 10 bases. V shed 8 bases, J shed 3 bases, and the junction held 3 bases outside the gene matches. CDR3 length: 14 amino acids. Germline V gene sequence: CDR1 MNHEY, CDR2 SVGAGI. The CDR3: CASRTSGYTGELFF. The CDR3 nucleotides read TGTGCCAGCCGGACTAGCGGTTACACCGGGGAGCTGTTTTTT.

The CDR3 reads CASVLGGSGTDTQYF. The CDR3 DNA is TGTGCCAGCGTCCTAGGGGGAAGCGGCACAGATACGCAGTATTTT. The V call is TRBV7-9, the J call TRBJ2-3; D is possibly TRBD1 (6 bases). V lost 8 bases and J 1 base, leaving 16 bases between the germline ends. The CDR3 totals 15 residues. The germline V gene has CDR1 SEHNR and CDR2 FQNEAQ (reference sequence).

V gene TRBV9 combines with J gene TRBJ1-3; D uncertain. V was trimmed by 4 bases and J by 0 bases, leaving 5 bases between them. The CDR3 loop spans 13 amino acids. Germline V lookup: CDR1 SGDLS, CDR2 YYNGEE. The CDR3 DNA reads as TGTGCCAGCAGCCTCCGCTCTGGAAACACCATATATTTT. This sequence encodes CASSLRSGNTIYF.

This clone came up once. The CDR3: CASSGGVAQYF. CDR3 bases: TGTGCCAGCAGCGGAGGGGTGGCGCAGTACTTC. The chain combines TRBV11-3 with TRBJ2-7; a possible D gene is TRBD2 (6 bases). The germline V and J ends were trimmed by 5 bases and 9 bases, with 11 bases remaining between them. The CDR3 covers 11 residues. Germline V gene lookup returns CDR1 SGHNT and CDR2 YENEEA. Supplemented by reference TRBV11-3 and TRBJ2-7, the full variable domain reads EAGVVQSPRYKIIEKKQPVAFWCNPISGHNTLYWYLQNLGQGPELLIRYENEEAVDDSQLPKDRFSAERLKGVDSTLKIQPAELGDSAVYLCASSGGVAQYFGPGTRLTVT.

This rearrangement joins TRBV4-1 to TRBJ1-4; perhaps TRBD1 as D (5 bases). CDR1 is MGHRA, CDR2 YSYEKL, per germline. V gave up 4 bases and J gave up 7 bases, with 13 bases separating them. The CDR3 covers 14 residues. In DNA, the CDR3 is TGCGCCAGCAGCCTTGGGGAGGGGAGTGAAAAACTGTTTTTT. Translated, it gives CASSLGEGSEKLFF.

Here the CDR3 reads CASNRRGGQAYNSPLHF. The DNA for the CDR3 is TGTGCCAGCAACCGAAGGGGGGGACAGGCTTATAATTCACCCCTCCACTTT. The chain has TRBV3-1 (or the pseudogene TRBV3-2) and TRBJ1-6; 8 nucleotides align to TRBD1. Losses at the gene ends were 7 bases for V and 4 bases for J; bases not matched to a gene: 12. The CDR3 totals 17 residues. Looked up from germline, CDR1 is LGHDT and CDR2 is YNNKEL (reference sequence).

As DNA, the CDR3 is TGTGCCTGGAACCCTCGCACTCGGGGGGAAAAACTGTTTTTT. This codes for CAWNPRTRGEKLFF. The chain is built from TRBV30 and TRBJ1-4, with a weak D call TRBD1 (5 bases). V lost 4 bases and J lost 8, with 17 bases in between. Germline V gives CDR1 GTSNPN, CDR2 SVGIG (reference sequence). The CDR3 length is 14 residues.

This chain uses TRBV27 with TRBJ2-1, with 10 bases lining up with TRBD2. Germline CDR1 and CDR2: MNHEY and SMNVEV (reference sequence). CDR3 length: 16 residues. Trimming cost V 2 bases and J 2 bases; bases outside gene matches: 3. The CDR3 reads CASSLQRGGPYNEQFF. The CDR3 DNA follows: TGTGCCAGCAGTTTACAGCGGGGGGGCCCCTACAATGAGCAGTTCTTC.

The chain couples TRBV6-5 to TRBJ1-2; 7 nucleotides agree with TRBD1. The CDR3 sequence is 14 residues long. Germline values: CDR1 MNHEY, CDR2 SVGAGI. The junction had 12 bases not matched to a gene; V was cut back by 6 bases and J by 8 bases. In DNA form, the CDR3 reads TGTGCCAGCAGCCGGGACAGACAGGGCATCGGCTACACCTTC. Its translation is CASSRDRQGIGYTF.

The genes are TRBV6-5 and TRBJ1-1; 9 bases fit TRBD1. CDR1 and CDR2 from the germline V gene are MNHEY and SVGAGI. This CDR3 region has 14 residues. V was clipped by 6 bases and J by 2 bases; unmatched bases: 4. The CDR3 DNA reads TGTGCCAGCAGGGGACAGGGTAGCAACACTGAAGCTTTCTTT. This translates into CASRGQGSNTEAFF.

The chain joins TRBV5-6 to TRBJ1-6; TRBD1 matches at 8 bases. CDR1 is SGHDT, CDR2 YYEEEE, per germline. The CDR3 has 15 amino acids. After removal of 2 bases from V and 10 bases from J, the junction contained 8 bases not matched to a gene. The CDR3 reads CASSFRTGKNSPLHF. Here the CDR3 DNA reads TGTGCCAGCAGCTTCCGGACAGGGAAAAACTCACCCCTCCACTTT.

The J gene is TRBJ1-2, the V gene TRBV28; D gene unclear. The germline V gene has CDR1 MDHEN and CDR2 SYDVKM. The CDR3 totals 12 residues. Trimming left V 6 bases short and J 6 bases short, with 11 bases between. The CDR3: CASSAHQNGYTF. Here the CDR3 DNA reads TGTGCCAGCAGCGCGCATCAAAATGGCTACACCTTC.

This clone was counted only a few times. V usage is TRBV6-5 and J usage is TRBJ1-5; a weak D match, TRBD1 (5 bases). Germline V gene data show CDR1 as MNHEY and CDR2 as SVGAGI. This CDR3 has 12 amino acids. V dropped 5 bases and J dropped 9 bases, with 11 bases sitting between them. The CDR3 nucleotides read TGTGCCAGCAGTCCCCGCGGGGGGCCCCAGCATTTT. Translating gives CASSPRGGPQHF.

The genes are TRBV29-1 and TRBJ2-1; 9 nucleotides align to TRBD2. Germline V gives CDR1 SQVTM, CDR2 ANQGSEA. V lost 7 bases and J lost 4; bases outside the gene matches: 14. The CDR3 runs to 16 residues. This chain's CDR3 is CSGSGIRLAEYNEQFF. The CDR3 DNA sequence: TGCAGCGGGTCTGGAATCCGACTAGCGGAATACAATGAGCAGTTCTTC.